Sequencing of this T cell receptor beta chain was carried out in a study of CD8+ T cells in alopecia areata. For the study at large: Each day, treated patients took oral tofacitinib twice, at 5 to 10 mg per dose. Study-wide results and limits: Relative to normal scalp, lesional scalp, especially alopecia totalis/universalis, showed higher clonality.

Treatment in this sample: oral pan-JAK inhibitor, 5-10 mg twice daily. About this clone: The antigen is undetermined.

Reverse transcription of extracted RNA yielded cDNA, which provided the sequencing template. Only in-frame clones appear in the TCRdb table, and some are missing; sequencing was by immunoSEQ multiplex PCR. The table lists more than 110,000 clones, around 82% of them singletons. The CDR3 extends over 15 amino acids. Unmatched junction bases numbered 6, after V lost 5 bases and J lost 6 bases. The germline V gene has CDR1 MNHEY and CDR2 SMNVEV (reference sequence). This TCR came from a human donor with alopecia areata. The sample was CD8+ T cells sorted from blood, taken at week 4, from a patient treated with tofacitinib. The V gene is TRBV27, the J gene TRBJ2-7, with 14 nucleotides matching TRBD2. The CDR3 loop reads CASSMTSGGASEQYF. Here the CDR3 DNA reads TGTGCCAGCAGTATGACTAGCGGGGGGGCCAGCGAGCAGTACTTC.